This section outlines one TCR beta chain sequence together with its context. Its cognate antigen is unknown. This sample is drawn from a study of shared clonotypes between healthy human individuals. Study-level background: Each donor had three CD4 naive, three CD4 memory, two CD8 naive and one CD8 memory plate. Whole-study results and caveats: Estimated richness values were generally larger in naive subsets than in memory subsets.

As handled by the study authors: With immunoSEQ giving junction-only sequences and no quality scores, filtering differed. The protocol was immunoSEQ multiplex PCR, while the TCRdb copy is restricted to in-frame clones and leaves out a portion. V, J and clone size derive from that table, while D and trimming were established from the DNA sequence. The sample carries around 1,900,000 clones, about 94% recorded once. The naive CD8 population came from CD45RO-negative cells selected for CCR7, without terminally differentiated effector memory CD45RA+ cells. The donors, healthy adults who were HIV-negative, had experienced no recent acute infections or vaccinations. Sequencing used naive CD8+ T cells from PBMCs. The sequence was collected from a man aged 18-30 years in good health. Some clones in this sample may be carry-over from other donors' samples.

The CDR3 sequence: CASSLLRADNEQFF. CDR3 coding DNA: TGTGCCAGCAGTTTGCTGCGAGCGGACAATGAGCAGTTCTTC. This sequence joins TRBV28 and TRBJ2-1; D perhaps matches TRBD2 (5 bases). Germline values: CDR1 MDHEN, CDR2 SYDVKM. The CDR3 contains 14 residues. V was pared by 3 bases and J by 5 bases, with 11 bases between.